This T cell receptor (beta chain) appears in the sequencing data of a study of cytomegalovirus exposure and HLA in healthy donors. PCR was performed using 60 Vbeta and 13 Jbeta primers. Assay used: immunoSEQ multiplex PCR; TCRdb lists only in-frame clones, some missing. The table lists 150,000 to 200,000 clones, roughly 80% of them singletons. Sequencing used PBMCs. The receptor was derived from a man aged 18 to 29 in good health and CMV-seropositive.

CDR3 protein: CASRDGLNTGELFF. The CDR3 coding sequence is TGTGCCAGCAGAGACGGACTTAACACCGGGGAGCTGTTTTTT. This rearrangement joins TRBV6-6 to TRBJ2-2; the D gene is possibly TRBD2 (5 bases). The V end lost 6 bases, the J end lost 2 bases, and 10 bases lay between the germline ends. This CDR3 region has 14 residues. Per the germline V gene, CDR1 is MNHNY and CDR2 is SVGAGI (reference sequence).